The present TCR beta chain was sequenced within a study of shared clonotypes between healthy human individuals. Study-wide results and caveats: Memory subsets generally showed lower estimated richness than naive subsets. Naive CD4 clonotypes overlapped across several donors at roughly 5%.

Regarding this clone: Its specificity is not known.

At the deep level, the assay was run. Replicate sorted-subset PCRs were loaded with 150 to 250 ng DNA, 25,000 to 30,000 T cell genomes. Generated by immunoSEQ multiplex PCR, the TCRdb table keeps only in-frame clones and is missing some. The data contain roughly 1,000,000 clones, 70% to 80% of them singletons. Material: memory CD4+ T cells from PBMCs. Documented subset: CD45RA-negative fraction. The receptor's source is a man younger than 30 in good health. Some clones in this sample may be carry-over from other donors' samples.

The CDR3 DNA reads TGCAGCGTTGCTTGGGGGCGGGGTGGGGAAGAGACCCAGTACTTC. It codes for CSVAWGRGGEETQYF. The rearrangement links TRBV29-1 to TRBJ2-5; the D call may be TRBD1 or TRBD2 (6 bases each). Germline CDR1 is SQVTM and CDR2 is ANQGSEA. The V end was cut by 4 bases, the J end by 3 bases, with 18 bases between. The CDR3 has 15 amino acids.